This T cell receptor (beta chain) emerged from a study of blood T cell repertoires in COVID-19. Whole-study context: Some COVID-19 samples were acute and others convalescent; all came from the United States, Italy and Spain. In each case, the material was cDNA or gDNA derived from T cells, B-cell-depleted T cells, or PBMCs.

Per the study methods: For nucleated cells, counts were estimated from reference gene primer amplification. The assay was immunoSEQ multiplex PCR, and TCRdb's table has in-frame clones only and misses some. V and J calls and clone size are given by that table; D and trimming were obtained from the DNA. The table shows some 42,000 clones, with approximately 85% occurring only once. The germline V gene has CDR1 MGHRA and CDR2 YSYEKL. The CDR3 runs 15 residues. The V end lost 3 bases, the J end lost 8 bases, and 19 bases lay between the germline ends. This clone has only one observation. Sequences were obtained from peripheral blood. This chain uses TRBV4-1 with TRBJ1-2; no clear D gene. This receptor was obtained from a human donor in a cohort sampled during active COVID-19. The CDR3 nucleotides read TGCGCCAGCAGCCAGGTCCTCTCTGGCCGGGTAGGCTACACCTTC. This gives the protein CASSQVLSGRVGYTF.